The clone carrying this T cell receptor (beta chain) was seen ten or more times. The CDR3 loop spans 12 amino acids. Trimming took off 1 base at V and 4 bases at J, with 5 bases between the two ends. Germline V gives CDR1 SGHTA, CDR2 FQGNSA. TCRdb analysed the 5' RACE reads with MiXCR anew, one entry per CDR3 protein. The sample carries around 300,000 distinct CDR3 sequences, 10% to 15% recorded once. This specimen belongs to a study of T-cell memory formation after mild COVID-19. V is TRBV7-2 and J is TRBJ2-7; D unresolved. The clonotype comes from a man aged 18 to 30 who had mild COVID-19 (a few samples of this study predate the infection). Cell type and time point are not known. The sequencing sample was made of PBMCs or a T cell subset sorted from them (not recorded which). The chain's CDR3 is CASSLVNYEQYF. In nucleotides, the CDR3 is TGTGCCAGCAGCTTAGTCAATTACGAGCAGTACTTC.